This T cell receptor beta chain was found in a study of T cell clonotyping in hematopoietic cell transplantation. In regard to this clone: Its antigen is undetermined.

Study-level points and caveats: Pathologically expanded recipient clonotypes increased progressively from day 30 to day 180 as diversity fell.

Data came from immunoSEQ multiplex PCR; TCRdb stores just in-frame clones and leaves some out. The repertoire includes roughly 44,000 clones, nearly 97% of them detected once, and around 1% sits in the top ten. The clonotype was recovered from a man aged 25 to 40 in good health. Some clones in this sample may be carry-over from other donors' samples. The sample comprised peripheral blood mononuclear cells.

CDR3 loop: CASSRGVTNEKLFF. DNA of the CDR3: TGTGCCAGCAGCCGAGGGGTAACTAATGAAAAACTGTTTTTT. The chain carries TRBV11-2 and TRBJ1-4, with D maybe TRBD1 (5 bases). The length of the CDR3 is 14 residues. V gave up 5 bases and J gave up 1 base, with 8 bases separating them. Germline V gene sequence: CDR1 SGHAT, CDR2 FQNNGV.